This is a list of T cell receptor beta chains from one sample in a study of blood T cell repertoires in COVID-19. Some clones are missing from TCRdb's copy, which holds only in-frame ones; the method was immunoSEQ multiplex PCR. The data contain roughly 250,000 clones, around 87% of them seen just once; the ten biggest clones take up roughly 6.3%. Sequencing was carried out using PBMCs or T cells enriched from blood (not recorded which). The receptors here all came from a woman aged 30 to 39 with acute COVID-19. CDR3s include the opening cysteine and the closing phenylalanine or tryptophan. A D gene is named only where the DNA matches it firmly. Clone size is not always given. Where it is, it says once, few, many or a class for expanded clones.

v_call	clone_size	d_call	j_call	cdr3_nt	cdr3_aa
TRBV28	NA	TRBD1	TRBJ1-6	TGTGCCAGCACATCAGGGGGCTCCTATAATTCACCCCTCCACTTT	CASTSGGSYNSPLHF
TRBV7-7	NA	TRBD1	TRBJ1-5	TGTGCTAGCAGCTCCCGGGACAGGGGTTTGGACAATCAGCCCCAGCATTTT	CASSSRDRGLDNQPQHF
TRBV2	NA	NA	TRBJ2-2	TGTGCCAGCAGTGACAGTCAGGTATCCCCCGGGGAGCTGTTTTTT	CASSDSQVSPGELFF
TRBV10-3	NA	TRBD2	TRBJ2-3	TGTGCCATCAGTGAGCTAAAAAATGAGCGGGGGAGCACAGATACGCAGTATTTT	CAISELKNERGSTDTQYF
TRBV27	NA	TRBD2	TRBJ2-3	TGTGCCAGCAGTTTAGAAGCTAGCGGGGGAGGCGATACGCAGTATTTT	CASSLEASGGGDTQYF
TRBV27	NA	NA	TRBJ1-2	TGTGCCAGCAGTTTAGCAGGCAACAACTATGGCTACACCTTC	CASSLAGNNYGYTF
TRBV6-4	NA	NA	TRBJ2-2	TGTGCCAGCAGAGGAGAGTCCGGGGAGCTGTTTTTT	CASRGESGELFF
TRBV12-3/TRBV12-4	NA	NA	TRBJ2-1	TGTGCCAGCAGTTTTGGAGCAGACGATGAGCAGTTCTTC	CASSFGADDEQFF
TRBV27	NA	NA	TRBJ1-6	TGTGCCAGCAGTGCAGGGGTGAGAGAATCACCCCTCCACTTT	CASSAGVRESPLHF
TRBV9	NA	TRBD1	TRBJ1-1	TGTGCCAGCAGCGGAAGTCCCGGGACAGGGGCCCCGGGCGTATGGTCCGCTGAAGCTTTCTTT	CASSGSPGTGAPGVWSAEAFF
TRBV9	NA	NA	TRBJ1-3	TGTGCCAGCAGCGTAGATGGAGGGACTGGAAACACCATATATTTT	CASSVDGGTGNTIYF
TRBV25-1	NA	TRBD1	TRBJ1-5	TGTGCCAGCAGTGAAACCGGGACAGGGGGCAATCAGCCCCAGCATTTT	CASSETGTGGNQPQHF
TRBV27	NA	TRBD2	TRBJ2-1	TGTGCCACCGTCGGGGGGAATGAGCAGTTCTTC	CATVGGNEQFF
TRBV5-4	NA	TRBD2	TRBJ2-5	TGTGCCAGCAGCTTGGGGGCGAGCGGGGTAGGGGAGACCCAGTACTTC	CASSLGASGVGETQYF
TRBV11-3	NA	TRBD2	TRBJ2-3	TGTGCCAGCAGCTCGGGGACTAGCGGGGGGGACGATACGCAGTATTTT	CASSSGTSGGDDTQYF
TRBV6-5	NA	NA	TRBJ1-6	TGTGCCAGCAGTACTACCATTTCCTCACCCCTCCACTTT	CASSTTISSPLHF
TRBV5-1	NA	NA	TRBJ2-3	TGCGCCAGCAGACTAGTATCTGTCACAGATACGCAGTATTTT	CASRLVSVTDTQYF
TRBV18	NA	NA	TRBJ2-7	TGTGCCAGCTCACCCCAACTGGGTGAGGATTTGACCTACGAGCAGTACTTC	CASSPQLGEDLTYEQYF
TRBV28	NA	NA	TRBJ1-1	TGTGCCACCGGGTGGGAAGCTTTCTTT	CATGWEAFF
TRBV12-3/TRBV12-4	NA	NA	TRBJ1-1	TGTGCCAGCAGTTTAACAGGCACTGAAGCTTTCTTT	CASSLTGTEAFF
TRBV4-1	NA	TRBD2	TRBJ2-5	TGCGCCAGCAGCCAAGGGTCAAGCGGGAGGCAAGAGACCCAGTACTTC	CASSQGSSGRQETQYF
TRBV7-9	once	TRBD2	TRBJ2-3	TGTGCCAGCAGCTCAAATAGCGGGGGACGCACAGATACGCAGTATTTT	CASSSNSGGRTDTQYF
TRBV30	once	NA	TRBJ1-2	TGTGCCTGGAGTTTAGCGGTTCGCTACACCTTC	CAWSLAVRYTF
TRBV18	NA	NA	TRBJ1-2	TGTGCCAGCTCCGACAGGACTAACTATGGCTACACCTTC	CASSDRTNYGYTF
TRBV28	NA	NA	TRBJ1-2	TGTGCCAGCAGTCGACCAGGGTCAAGGTATGGCTACACCTTC	CASSRPGSRYGYTF
TRBV19	once	TRBD1	TRBJ1-1	TGTGCCAGTAGTATAGCGTCAGGGGGCACTGAAGCTTTCTTT	CASSIASGGTEAFF
TRBV11-2	NA	NA	TRBJ1-1	TGTGCCAGCAGCTTAGGTATAGGGGCCGACACTGAAGCTTTCTTT	CASSLGIGADTEAFF
TRBV27	NA	NA	TRBJ2-5	TGTGCCAGCAGTTTAGCAAGAGGTAGCGGTTTTCAAGAGACCCAGTACTTC	CASSLARGSGFQETQYF
TRBV5-1	NA	NA	TRBJ2-1	TGCGCCAGCAGCCCGGGAGGGGGACAGGGCCACAATGAGCAGTTCTTC	CASSPGGGQGHNEQFF
TRBV7-2	NA	TRBD1	TRBJ2-7	TGTGCCAGCAGCCAATGGGACAGGGTACGGGCCGAGCAGTACTTC	CASSQWDRVRAEQYF
TRBV7-3	NA	TRBD2	TRBJ2-1	TGTGCCAGCAGCTTAAGACCCAGTGGGCGGGGGACTTCTTACAATGAGCAGTTCTTC	CASSLRPSGRGTSYNEQFF
TRBV7-2	NA	TRBD1	TRBJ1-3	TGTGCCAGCAGCGGACAGGGGGACTCTGGAAACACCATATATTTT	CASSGQGDSGNTIYF
TRBV27	once	NA	TRBJ2-3	TGTGCCAGCAGTGACAGCCTAAGCACAGATACGCAGTATTTT	CASSDSLSTDTQYF
TRBV7-9	once	NA	TRBJ1-6	TGTGCCAGCAGCTTAGCGGGAGGGAATAATTCACCCCTCCACTTT	CASSLAGGNNSPLHF
TRBV30	NA	TRBD2	TRBJ2-1	TGTGCCTGGAGTTGGCTAGCGGGCAATGAGCAGTTCTTC	CAWSWLAGNEQFF
TRBV6-4	NA	NA	TRBJ1-1	TGTGCCAGCAGCATAGGGGTGAACACTGAAGCTTTCTTT	CASSIGVNTEAFF
TRBV24-1	NA	TRBD1	TRBJ2-1	TGTGCCACCAGGTCCGGGACAGGATACAATGAGCAGTTCTTC	CATRSGTGYNEQFF
TRBV7-3	NA	TRBD2	TRBJ2-5	TGTGCCAGCAGCTTAGTCACTAGCGGGATGGAGACCCAGTACTTC	CASSLVTSGMETQYF
TRBV5-1	NA	TRBD1	TRBJ1-1	TGCGCCAGCAGCAGAGGACAGGGCAACACTGAAGCTTTCTTT	CASSRGQGNTEAFF
TRBV28	few	TRBD2	TRBJ2-1	TGTGCCAGCAGTTTCTCGGGCGGGGGACACAATGAGCAGTTCTTC	CASSFSGGGHNEQFF
TRBV18	once	NA	TRBJ1-3	TGTGCCAGCTCAAACTACAGGGTGGTGGAGAACACCATATATTTT	CASSNYRVVENTIYF
TRBV13	NA	NA	TRBJ2-7	TGTGCCAGCAGCCCCCGGGACTCTCACTACGAGCAGTACTTC	CASSPRDSHYEQYF
TRBV3-1/TRBV3-2	once	TRBD2	TRBJ2-1	TGTGCCAGCAGCCAAGACCAGCGGGGACCCTACAATGAGCAGTTCTTC	CASSQDQRGPYNEQFF
TRBV5-6	NA	NA	TRBJ1-5	TGTGCCAGCAGCTTGGGGACTAATCAGCCCCAGCATTTT	CASSLGTNQPQHF
TRBV7-9	NA	NA	TRBJ1-4	TGTGCCAGCAGCACCCGTGCAGGTTTGGGCAGTGAAAAACTGTTTTTT	CASSTRAGLGSEKLFF
TRBV3-1/TRBV3-2	NA	TRBD1	TRBJ1-5	TGTGCCAGCAGCCCCTCCGGGACAGGGCTCAATCAGCCCCAGCATTTT	CASSPSGTGLNQPQHF
TRBV9	NA	NA	TRBJ1-2	TGTGCCAGCACCCAGACGGGCCAGGGCTATGGCTACACCTTC	CASTQTGQGYGYTF
TRBV6-5	NA	NA	TRBJ1-2	TGTGCCAGCAGCAGACGACAGCCAGATAACTATGGCTACACCTTC	CASSRRQPDNYGYTF
TRBV28	NA	NA	TRBJ2-7	TGTGCCAGCAGCCCCAGGGTCTACGAGCAGTACTTC	CASSPRVYEQYF
TRBV5-8	NA	NA	TRBJ2-2	TGTGCCAGCACCATCCCCCACACCGGGGAGCTGTTTTTT	CASTIPHTGELFF
TRBV18	once	NA	TRBJ1-5	TGTGCCAGCTCACCCACGGGTGGGACAAAAAGGCAGCCCCAGCATTTT	CASSPTGGTKRQPQHF
TRBV14	NA	TRBD2	TRBJ2-1	TGTGCCAGCAGCCACGGACTAGCGGGGGACAATGAGCAGTTCTTC	CASSHGLAGDNEQFF
TRBV6-1	NA	TRBD2	TRBJ2-3	TGTGCCAGCAGAGAACTAGCGGGGGGGCAGACAGATACGCAGTATTTT	CASRELAGGQTDTQYF
TRBV28	NA	TRBD2	TRBJ2-1	TGTGCCAGCGGTATCCTAGCGGGAACCTACAATGAGCAGTTCTTC	CASGILAGTYNEQFF
TRBV19	NA	NA	TRBJ1-6	TGTGCCAGTAGTTGGTCGGGGGACTCACCCCTCCACTTT	CASSWSGDSPLHF
TRBV19	NA	TRBD1	TRBJ1-2	TGTGCCAGTAGTTCCGGGACAGGGAACTATGGCTACACCTTC	CASSSGTGNYGYTF
TRBV30	NA	TRBD1	TRBJ2-7	TGTGCCTGGATTAAACAGGGGGCGCTGAGCTACGAGCAGTACTTC	CAWIKQGALSYEQYF
TRBV2	NA	NA	TRBJ1-5	TGTGCCAGCAGTGGGGGCGAGGACCAGCCCCAGCATTTT	CASSGGEDQPQHF
TRBV5-4	NA	TRBD1	TRBJ2-2	TGTGCCAGCAGCTCACCGGGACAGGGCAGTACCGGGGAGCTGTTTTTT	CASSSPGQGSTGELFF
TRBV10-3	NA	TRBD1	TRBJ1-6	TGTGCCATCAGTGCGACAGGGACAGAAGGATCACCCCTCCACTTT	CAISATGTEGSPLHF